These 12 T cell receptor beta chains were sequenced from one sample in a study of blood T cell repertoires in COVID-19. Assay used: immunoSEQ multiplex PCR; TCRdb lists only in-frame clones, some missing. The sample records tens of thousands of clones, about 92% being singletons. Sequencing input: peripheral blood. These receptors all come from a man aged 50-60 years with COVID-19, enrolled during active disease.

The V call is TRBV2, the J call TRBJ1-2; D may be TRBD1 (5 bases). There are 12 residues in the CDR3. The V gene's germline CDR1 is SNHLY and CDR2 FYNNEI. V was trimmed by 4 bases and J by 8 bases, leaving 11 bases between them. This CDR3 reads CASSGAGRGYTF. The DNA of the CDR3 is TGTGCCAGCAGTGGGGCAGGGCGAGGCTACACCTTC. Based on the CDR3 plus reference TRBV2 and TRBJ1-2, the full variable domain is EPEVTQTPSHQVTQMGQEVILRCVPISNHLYFYWYRQILGQKVEFLVSFYNNEISEKSEIFDDQFSVERPDGSNFTLKIRSTKLEDSAMYFCASSGAGRGYTFGSGTRLTVV.

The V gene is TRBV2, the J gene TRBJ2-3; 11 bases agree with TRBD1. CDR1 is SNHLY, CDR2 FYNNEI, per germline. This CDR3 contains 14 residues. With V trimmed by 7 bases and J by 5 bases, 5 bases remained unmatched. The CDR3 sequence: CASTTDRGQDTQYF. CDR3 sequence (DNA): TGTGCCAGCACTACGGACAGGGGGCAAGATACGCAGTATTTT.

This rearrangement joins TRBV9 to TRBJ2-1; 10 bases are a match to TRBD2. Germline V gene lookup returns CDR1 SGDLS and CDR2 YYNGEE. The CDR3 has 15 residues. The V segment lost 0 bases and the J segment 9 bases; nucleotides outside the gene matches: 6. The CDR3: CASSVEASGRGEQFF. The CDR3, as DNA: TGTGCCAGCAGCGTAGAGGCTAGCGGGAGAGGTGAGCAGTTCTTC.

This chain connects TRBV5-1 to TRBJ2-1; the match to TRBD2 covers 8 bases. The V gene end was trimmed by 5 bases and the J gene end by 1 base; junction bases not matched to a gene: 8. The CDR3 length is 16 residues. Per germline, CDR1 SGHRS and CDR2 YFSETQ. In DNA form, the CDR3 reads TGCGCCAGCAGTTACAGCGGGAGAGGATCCTACAATGAGCAGTTCTTC. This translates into CASSYSGRGSYNEQFF. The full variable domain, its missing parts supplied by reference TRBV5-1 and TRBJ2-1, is KAGVTQTPRYLIKTRGQQVTLSCSPISGHRSVSWYQQTPGQGLQFLFEYFSETQRNKGNFPGRFSGRQFSNSRSEMNVSTLELGDSALYLCASSYSGRGSYNEQFFGPGTRLTVL.

The CDR3 protein is CASSERGAGELFF. CDR3 nucleotides: TGTGCCAGCAGTGAACGGGGGGCCGGGGAGCTGTTTTTT. This chain uses TRBV2 with TRBJ2-2; 7 bases agree with TRBD2. The junction had 0 bases not matched to a gene; V was cut back by 2 bases and J by 6 bases. Germline V gene lookup returns CDR1 SNHLY and CDR2 FYNNEI. The CDR3 covers 13 residues.

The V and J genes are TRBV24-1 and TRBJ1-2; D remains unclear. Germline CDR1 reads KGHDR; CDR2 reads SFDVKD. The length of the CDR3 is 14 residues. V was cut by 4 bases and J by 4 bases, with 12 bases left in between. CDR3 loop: CATSDSQRTYGYTF. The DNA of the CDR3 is TGTGCCACCAGTGACTCACAGAGAACCTATGGCTACACCTTC.

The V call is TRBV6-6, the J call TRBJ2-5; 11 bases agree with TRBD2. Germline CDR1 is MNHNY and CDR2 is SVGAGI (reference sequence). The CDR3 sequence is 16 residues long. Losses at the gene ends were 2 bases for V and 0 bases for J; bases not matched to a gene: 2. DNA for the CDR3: TGTGCCAGCAGTTACCCGGGACTAGCGGACCAAGAGACCCAGTACTTC. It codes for CASSYPGLADQETQYF.

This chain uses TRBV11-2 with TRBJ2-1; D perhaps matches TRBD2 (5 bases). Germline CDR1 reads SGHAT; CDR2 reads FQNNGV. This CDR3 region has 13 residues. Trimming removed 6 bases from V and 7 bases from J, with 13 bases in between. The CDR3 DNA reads TGTGCCAGCAGGGTCCGGACTGTGAATGAGCAGTTCTTC. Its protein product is CASRVRTVNEQFF.

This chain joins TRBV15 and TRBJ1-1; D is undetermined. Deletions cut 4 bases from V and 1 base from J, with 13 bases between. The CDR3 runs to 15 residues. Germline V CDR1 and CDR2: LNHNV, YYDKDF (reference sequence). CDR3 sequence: CATSTFRYQNTEAFF. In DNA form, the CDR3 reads TGTGCCACCAGCACGTTTAGATACCAGAACACTGAAGCTTTCTTT.

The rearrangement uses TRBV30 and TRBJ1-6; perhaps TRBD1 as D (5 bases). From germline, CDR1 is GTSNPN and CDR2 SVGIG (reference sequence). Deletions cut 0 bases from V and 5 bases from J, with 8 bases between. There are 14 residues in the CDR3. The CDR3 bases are TGTGCCTGGAGTGTCGGCAGGGATAATTCACCCCTCCACTTT. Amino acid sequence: CAWSVGRDNSPLHF.

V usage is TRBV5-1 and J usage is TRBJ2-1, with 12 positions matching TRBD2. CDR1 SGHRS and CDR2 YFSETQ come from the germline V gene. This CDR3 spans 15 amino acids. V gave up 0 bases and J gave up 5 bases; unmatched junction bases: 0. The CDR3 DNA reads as TGCGCCAGCAGCTTGGGACTAGCGGGGGACAATGAGCAGTTCTTC. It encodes CASSLGLAGDNEQFF.

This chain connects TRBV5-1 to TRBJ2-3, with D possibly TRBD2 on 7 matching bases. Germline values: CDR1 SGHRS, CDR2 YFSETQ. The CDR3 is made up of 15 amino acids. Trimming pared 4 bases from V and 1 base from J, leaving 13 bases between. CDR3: CASSPGAGGTDTQYF. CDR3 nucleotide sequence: TGCGCCAGCAGCCCAGGGGCGGGGGGCACAGATACGCAGTATTTT.